Below, 28 T cell receptor beta chains from the same sample are listed, as sequenced in a study of identical twins. TCRdb re-derived calls from the 5' RACE reads in MiXCR, one entry per CDR3 protein. The table includes fewer than 500,000 distinct CDR3 sequences, roughly an eighth detected once. These sequences were also reported in another study, on yellow fever vaccine responses in identical twins.

The sample taken for sequencing was CD4+ T cells sorted from blood. These receptors all come from a woman between 18 and 29 years old in good health.

This chain connects TRBV20-1 to TRBJ2-7; 7 bases line up with TRBD1. V gave up 5 bases and J gave up 6 bases; unmatched junction bases: 10. The CDR3 runs to 13 residues. Germline V gene data show CDR1 as DFQATT and CDR2 as SNEGSKA (reference sequence). CDR3 sequence: CSAVPGTESEQYF. The CDR3 DNA reads TGCAGTGCTGTCCCCGGGACAGAGTCCGAGCAGTACTTC.

The chain joins TRBV20-1 to TRBJ2-1, with D perhaps TRBD1 or TRBD2 (5 bases each). V lost 1 base to trimming and J lost 0 bases, with 7 bases between them. Per the germline V gene, CDR1 is DFQATT and CDR2 is SNEGSKA (reference sequence). The CDR3 is made up of 14 amino acids. The CDR3 DNA follows: TGCAGTGCTAGAGCCGGGACCTCCTACAATGAGCAGTTCTTC. Residues: CSARAGTSYNEQFF.

The rearrangement joins TRBV3-1 to TRBJ2-1, with 8 nucleotides matching TRBD1. In germline, CDR1 is LGHDT, CDR2 YNNKEL (reference sequence). After removal of 0 bases from V and 9 bases from J, the junction contained 4 bases not matched to a gene. The length of the CDR3 is 14 residues. The CDR3 spells CASSQEDRVGEQFF. The CDR3 DNA reads TGTGCCAGCAGCCAAGAGGACAGGGTGGGTGAGCAGTTCTTC.

J is TRBJ2-3 and V is TRBV7-6; 7 bases agree with TRBD1. The CDR3 runs 18 residues. The V segment lost 2 bases and the J segment 2 bases; nucleotides outside the gene matches: 13. CDR1 is SGHVS, CDR2 FNYEAQ, per germline. The CDR3 sequence is CASSLLGQQKLITDTQYF. CDR3 sequence (DNA): TGTGCCAGCAGCTTATTGGGACAGCAGAAATTAATCACAGATACGCAGTATTTT.

This clonotype was observed at least ten times. This chain joins TRBV6-5 and TRBJ2-1, with 10 bases that match TRBD2. There are 17 residues in the CDR3. V lost 0 bases and J lost 4; bases outside the gene matches: 6. Germline V gene sequence: CDR1 MNHEY, CDR2 SVGAGI. CDR3 sequence (DNA): TGTGCCAGCAGTTACTCCCCCCTAGCGGGAGTGTACAATGAGCAGTTCTTC. Translated: CASSYSPLAGVYNEQFF.

As concerns this clonotype: One end of the junction fails to match germline, which may point to a read error. CDR3 amino acids: CASSLPGGYELYF. The CDR3 DNA sequence: TGTGCCAGCAGTTTGCCAGGGGGATACGAGCTGTACTTC. The chain uses TRBV6-2 or TRBV6-3 and TRBJ2-7; 7 bases are a match to TRBD1. The germline V gene encodes CDR1 MNHEY and CDR2 SVGEGT. CDR3 length: 13 residues.

This clonotype was observed at least ten times. This chain connects TRBV2 to TRBJ2-2; either TRBD1 or TRBD2 may supply D (7 bases each). Germline CDR1 and CDR2: SNHLY and FYNNEI. This CDR3 is 16 amino acids long. V lost 4 bases and J lost 3, with 15 bases in between. The CDR3 coding sequence is TGTGCCAGCAGTGGTAGACAGGGAGGGGACACCGGGGAGCTGTTTTTT. Encoded protein: CASSGRQGGDTGELFF.

This clonotype was observed a handful of times. The chain joins TRBV12-3 or TRBV12-4 to TRBJ1-4, with 9 bases identical to TRBD1. The V and J ends lost 3 bases and 7 bases, in that order; junction bases with no gene match: 3. The CDR3 spans 14 residues. The CDR3 sequence is CASSFDRGIEKLFF. CDR3 nucleotides: TGTGCCAGCAGTTTCGACAGGGGGATTGAAAAACTGTTTTTT.

The rearrangement uses TRBV5-1 and TRBJ2-7; possibly TRBD2 for D (6 bases). This CDR3 region has 16 residues. CDR1 and CDR2 (germline): SGHRS, YFSETQ. The ends were cut back, 0 bases at V and 2 bases at J, with 15 bases in the middle. CDR3 sequence: CASSLEPSGLTYEQYF. DNA of the CDR3: TGCGCCAGCAGCTTGGAACCCAGCGGGCTGACCTACGAGCAGTACTTC.

The gene calls are TRBV20-1 and TRBJ2-7; D may correspond to TRBD1 or TRBD2 (5 bases each). The CDR3 has 15 amino acids. Per germline, CDR1 DFQATT and CDR2 SNEGSKA (reference sequence). Trimming stripped 7 bases from V and 2 bases from J, with 21 bases between. The chain's CDR3 is CSVPPWGSSPYEQYF. CDR3 nucleotide sequence: TGCAGTGTACCCCCGTGGGGGAGTTCCCCCTACGAGCAGTACTTC.

This clonotype has more than one count but fewer than ten. The chain has TRBV7-6 and TRBJ2-3, with 8 bases matching TRBD2. The CDR3 runs 14 residues. With V trimmed by 1 base and J by 8 bases, 5 bases remained unmatched. Germline CDR1 SGHVS, CDR2 FNYEAQ. The CDR3 loop is CASSLDPAGATQYF. As DNA, the CDR3 is TGTGCCAGCAGCTTAGACCCAGCGGGGGCTACGCAGTATTTT. The full variable domain, rest sourced from reference TRBV7-6 and TRBJ2-3, is GAGVSQSPRYKVTKRGQDVALRCDPISGHVSLYWYRQALGQGPEFLTYFNYEAQQDKSGLPNDRFSAERPEGSISTLTIQRTEQRDSAMYRCASSLDPAGATQYFGPGTRLTVL.

V usage is TRBV24-1 and J usage is TRBJ2-2; 9 nucleotides match TRBD2. V trimming: 5 bases; J trimming: 4 bases; junction bases outside the gene matches: 13. The CDR3 covers 18 residues. Germline-derived CDR1 and CDR2 are KGHDR and SFDVKD. The CDR3 DNA reads TGTGCCACCAGTGGCCTCCCGCGTAGCGGGAGAGGCACCGGGGAGCTGTTTTTT. This translates into CATSGLPRSGRGTGELFF.

This clonotype appeared a few times. This rearrangement joins TRBV5-1 to TRBJ2-7; D could derive from TRBD1 or TRBD2 (5 bases each). Per the germline V gene, CDR1 is SGHRS and CDR2 is YFSETQ. V lost 1 base, J lost 1 base, and 18 bases lay in between. The CDR3 runs to 17 residues. DNA for the CDR3: TGCGCCAGCAGCTTGCCCCGGGACCGAGGCCGGTCCTACGAGCAGTACTTC. Translating it yields CASSLPRDRGRSYEQYF. The full variable domain, its missing parts supplied by reference TRBV5-1 and TRBJ2-7, is KAGVTQTPRYLIKTRGQQVTLSCSPISGHRSVSWYQQTPGQGLQFLFEYFSETQRNKGNFPGRFSGRQFSNSRSEMNVSTLELGDSALYLCASSLPRDRGRSYEQYFGPGTRLTVT.

V gene TRBV30 combines with J gene TRBJ1-1; possible D gene TRBD1, 5 bases. V was clipped by 5 bases and J by 0 bases, with 19 bases between them. CDR3 length: 16 residues. Germline values: CDR1 GTSNPN, CDR2 SVGIG (reference sequence). Here the CDR3 DNA reads TGTGCCTGGGATCAGGCCGGGGGTTTGATGAACACTGAAGCTTTCTTT. It specifies CAWDQAGGLMNTEAFF.

This clonotype was counted only a few times. CDR3 residues: CSATLSQSGTDTQYF. In nucleotides, the CDR3 is TGCAGTGCTACCCTTTCCCAAAGCGGCACAGATACGCAGTATTTT. This chain joins TRBV20-1 and TRBJ2-3, with D hard to call. Trimming cost V 4 bases and J 1 base, with 15 bases left between them. In germline, CDR1 is DFQATT, CDR2 SNEGSKA (reference sequence). The CDR3 is 15 amino acids.

This clonotype has more than one count but fewer than ten. The CDR3 sequence: CSASSASGGTLGEQFF. The CDR3 DNA is TGCAGTGCTAGTTCGGCTAGCGGGGGAACCCTTGGTGAGCAGTTCTTC. This chain joins TRBV20-1 and TRBJ2-1, with 10 bases matching TRBD2. Trimming took 3 bases from V and 9 from J; bases not matched to a gene: 14. Germline CDR1 DFQATT, CDR2 SNEGSKA (reference sequence). This CDR3 contains 16 residues.

This clonotype appeared many times. The V gene is TRBV4-3, the J gene TRBJ2-3; TRBD2 might be the D (6 bases). CDR3 size: 16 residues. Germline CDR1 and CDR2: LGHNA and YSLEER. V was cut by 0 bases and J by 0 bases, with 10 bases left in between. The CDR3 nucleotides are TGCGCCAGCAGCCAAGAGGGGACTCTCAGCACAGATACGCAGTATTTT. Translation gives CASSQEGTLSTDTQYF.

CDR3: CAIMGQRGDTGELFF. The CDR3 nucleotides read TGTGCCATCATGGGCCAGCGGGGAGACACCGGGGAGCTGTTTTTT. The J gene is TRBJ2-2, the V gene TRBV10-3; 7 bases align to TRBD2. Losses at the gene ends were 7 bases for V and 3 bases for J; bases not matched to a gene: 8. The CDR3 runs 15 residues. Looked up from germline, CDR1 is ENHRY and CDR2 is SYGVKD.

The rearrangement links TRBV28 to TRBJ2-7, with D perhaps TRBD1 (6 bases). This CDR3 is 14 amino acids long. CDR1 is MDHEN and CDR2 is SYDVKM in the germline V gene. Trimming shortened V by 6 bases and J by 5 bases, and 17 bases separated the two germline ends. CDR3 region: CASRPIGGKNEQYF. For the CDR3, the DNA is TGTGCCAGCAGACCCATAGGGGGTAAGAACGAGCAGTACTTC.

The chain uses TRBV6-4 and TRBJ2-1; 7 bases map to TRBD2. CDR3 length: 16 amino acids. V shed 5 bases, J shed 3 bases, and the junction held 10 bases outside the gene matches. CDR1 is MRHNA and CDR2 is SNTAGT in the germline V gene. The CDR3 protein is CASSPAASGLYNEQFF. CDR3 coding DNA: TGTGCCAGCAGTCCAGCGGCTAGCGGCCTCTACAATGAGCAGTTCTTC.

With regard to this clonotype: The junction and the germline gene differ at one end; a read error may be behind it. The chain carries TRBV20-1 and TRBJ2-7, with D maybe TRBD1 (7 bases). This CDR3 is 10 amino acids long. Germline CDR1 reads DFQATT; CDR2 reads SNEGSKA (reference sequence). CDR3 in DNA: TGCTGTGCAGGGGGGTACGAGCAGTACTTC. Encoded protein: CCAGGYEQYF.

J is TRBJ2-1 and V is TRBV20-1; no reliable D call. V gave up 5 bases and J gave up 6 bases, with 5 bases separating them. CDR1 is DFQATT and CDR2 is SNEGSKA in the germline V gene (reference sequence). The CDR3 runs to 10 residues. CDR3 amino acids: CSAVANEQFF. For the CDR3, the DNA is TGCAGTGCTGTGGCCAATGAGCAGTTCTTC.

J is TRBJ2-3 and V is TRBV6-2 or TRBV6-3, with D perhaps TRBD1 (6 bases). V lost 7 bases, J lost 0 bases, and 14 bases lay in between. Germline loops: CDR1 MNHEY, CDR2 SVGEGT. This CDR3 is built from 15 residues. The CDR3 loop is CASNPGQSSTDTQYF. The CDR3 DNA follows: TGTGCCAGCAATCCGGGACAATCGAGCACAGATACGCAGTATTTT.

This clonotype was found many times. The V call is TRBV7-2, the J call TRBJ2-3; tentative D call: TRBD2 (6 bases). The CDR3 is made up of 14 amino acids. The V gene lost 4 bases and the J gene lost 3 bases, with 11 bases spanning the gap. Germline lookup yields CDR1 SGHTA and CDR2 FQGNSA. This CDR3 reads CASSYGGRTDTQYF. Written as DNA, the CDR3 is TGTGCCAGCAGCTATGGGGGGAGGACAGATACGCAGTATTTT.

The chain employs TRBV20-1 and TRBJ2-5, with a possible D match to TRBD2 (6 bases). The CDR3 is 14 residues long. Trimming pared 6 bases from V and 5 bases from J, leaving 19 bases between. Germline-derived CDR1 and CDR2 are DFQATT and SNEGSKA (reference sequence). The CDR3 here is CSARRDGTGETQYF. CDR3 nucleotides: TGCAGTGCACGGAGGGACGGCACTGGGGAGACCCAGTACTTC.

The table lists this clonotype with many counts. The chain couples TRBV19 to TRBJ2-7; TRBD1 matches 8 bases. This CDR3 is 13 amino acids long. V lost 6 bases and J lost 10; bases outside the gene matches: 11. Germline CDR1 is LNHDA and CDR2 is SQIVND (reference sequence). As DNA, the CDR3 is TGTGCCAGTAGCACCAACGACAGGGGCGCACAGTACTTC. This encodes CASSTNDRGAQYF.

This clonotype was observed a handful of times. The chain carries TRBV3-1 and TRBJ1-5; D might be TRBD1 (6 bases). V lost 3 bases and J lost 2, with 8 bases in between. Germline assignment: CDR1 LGHDT and CDR2 YNNKEL (reference sequence). The CDR3 totals 14 residues. CDR3 loop: CASSQGAGNQPQHF. CDR3 bases: TGTGCCAGCAGCCAGGGGGCCGGCAATCAGCCCCAGCATTTT. Supplemented by reference TRBV3-1 and TRBJ1-5, the full variable domain reads DTAVSQTPKYLVTQMGNDKSIKCEQNLGHDTMYWYKQDSKKFLKIMFSYNNKELIINETVPNRFSPKSPDKAHLNLHINSLELGDSAVYFCASSQGAGNQPQHFGDGTRLSIL.

The V call is TRBV19, the J call TRBJ2-1, with a weak D call TRBD1 (5 bases). Germline V gene sequence: CDR1 LNHDA, CDR2 SQIVND (reference sequence). Between the trimmed V and J ends, which lost 4 bases and 3 bases, there was a span of 10 bases. This CDR3 has 14 residues. Written as DNA, the CDR3 is TGTGCCAGTAGTAATGCAGGGCGCTACAATGAGCAGTTCTTC. It translates to CASSNAGRYNEQFF.